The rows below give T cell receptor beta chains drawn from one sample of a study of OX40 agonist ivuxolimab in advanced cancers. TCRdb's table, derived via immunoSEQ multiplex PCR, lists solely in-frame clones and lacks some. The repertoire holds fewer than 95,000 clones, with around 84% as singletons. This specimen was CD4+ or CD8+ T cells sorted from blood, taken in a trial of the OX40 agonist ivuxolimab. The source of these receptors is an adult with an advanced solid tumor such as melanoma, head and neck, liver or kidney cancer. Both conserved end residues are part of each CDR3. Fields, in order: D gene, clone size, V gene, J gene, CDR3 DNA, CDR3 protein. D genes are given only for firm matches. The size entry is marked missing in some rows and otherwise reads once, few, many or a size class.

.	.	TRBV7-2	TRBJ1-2	TGTGCCAGCACCTTAGGACAAACCGGGACACCTAACTATGGCTACACCTTC	CASTLGQTGTPNYGYTF
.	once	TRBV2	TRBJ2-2	TGTGCCAGCAGTGTCTGGGGGGTTGGCGGGGAGCTGTTTTTT	CASSVWGVGGELFF
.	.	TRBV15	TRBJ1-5	TGTGCCACCAGACAGGATAGCAATCAGCCCCAGCATTTT	CATRQDSNQPQHF
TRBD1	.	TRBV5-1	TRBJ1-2	TGCGCCAGCAGCTTGGTCGGGACAGGGGTGGACTATGGCTACACCTTC	CASSLVGTGVDYGYTF
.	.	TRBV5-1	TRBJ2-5	TGCGCCAGCAGCCTCTTTCGTCGAGGTGCGGAGACCCAGTACTTC	CASSLFRRGAETQYF
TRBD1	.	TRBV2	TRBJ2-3	TGTGCCAGCAGTACCGGGACAGGAAGCACAGATACGCAGTATTTT	CASSTGTGSTDTQYF
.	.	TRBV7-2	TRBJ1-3	TGTGCCAGCAGCTTAGAGGGACCGGGTACCTCTGGAAACACCATATATTTT	CASSLEGPGTSGNTIYF
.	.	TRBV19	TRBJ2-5	TGTGCCAGTAGTAAGAGTCAGGCAACGGAGACCCAGTACTTC	CASSKSQATETQYF
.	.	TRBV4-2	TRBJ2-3	TGTGCCAGCAGCCAGGATCGGGGAGGCCCTCGCACAGATACGCAGTATTTT	CASSQDRGGPRTDTQYF
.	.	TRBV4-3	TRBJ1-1	TGCGCCAGCAGCCAAGTCCCCATAGGACAGCGGAACACTGAAGCTTTCTTT	CASSQVPIGQRNTEAFF
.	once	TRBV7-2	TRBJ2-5	TGTGCCAGCAGCTTAGCCCGCAGGCAACTGGAGACCCAGTACTTC	CASSLARRQLETQYF
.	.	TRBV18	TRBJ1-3	TGTGCCAGCTCACCAGAACACGCTGGAAACACCATATATTTT	CASSPEHAGNTIYF
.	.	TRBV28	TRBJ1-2	TGTGCCAGCAGTACCACCTCCCCGGACAGAGTCTTTTTCGGCTACACCTTC	CASSTTSPDRVFFGYTF
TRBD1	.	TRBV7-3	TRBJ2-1	TGTGCCAGCAGCTTAGGGTCAGGGGGCAGTGAGCAGTTCTTC	CASSLGSGGSEQFF
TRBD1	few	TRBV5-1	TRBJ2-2	TGCGCCAGCAGCTTGGGTGACAGGGCTAGACCCACCGGGGAGCTGTTTTTT	CASSLGDRARPTGELFF
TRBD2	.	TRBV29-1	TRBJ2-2	TGCAGCGCGACTAGCGGGAGGGCCCCCGGGGAGCTGTTTTTT	CSATSGRAPGELFF